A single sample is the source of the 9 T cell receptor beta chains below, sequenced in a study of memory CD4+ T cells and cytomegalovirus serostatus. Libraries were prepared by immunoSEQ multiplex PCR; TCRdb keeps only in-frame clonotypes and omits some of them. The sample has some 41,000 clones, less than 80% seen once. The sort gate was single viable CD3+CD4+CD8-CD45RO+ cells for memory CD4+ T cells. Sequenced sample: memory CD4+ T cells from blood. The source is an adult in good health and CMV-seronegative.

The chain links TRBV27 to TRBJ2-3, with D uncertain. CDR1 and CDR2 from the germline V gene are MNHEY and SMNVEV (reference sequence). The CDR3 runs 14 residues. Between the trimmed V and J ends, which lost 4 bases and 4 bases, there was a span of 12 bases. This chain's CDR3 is CASSSRIYADTQYF. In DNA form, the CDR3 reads TGTGCCAGCAGTTCGAGGATCTATGCAGATACGCAGTATTTT.

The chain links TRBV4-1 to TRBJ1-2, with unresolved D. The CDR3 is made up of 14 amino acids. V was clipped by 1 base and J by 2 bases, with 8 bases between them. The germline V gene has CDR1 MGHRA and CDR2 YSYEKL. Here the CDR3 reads CASSQVSGNYGYTF. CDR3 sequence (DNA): TGCGCCAGCAGCCAAGTATCTGGGAACTATGGCTACACCTTC.

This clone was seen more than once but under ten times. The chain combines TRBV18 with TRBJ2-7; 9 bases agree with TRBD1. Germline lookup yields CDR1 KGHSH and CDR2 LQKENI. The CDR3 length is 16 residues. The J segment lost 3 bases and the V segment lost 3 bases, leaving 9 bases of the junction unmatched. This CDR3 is CASSPPGTGSLYEQYF. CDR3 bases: TGTGCCAGCTCACCCCCCGGGACAGGGTCACTCTACGAGCAGTACTTC.

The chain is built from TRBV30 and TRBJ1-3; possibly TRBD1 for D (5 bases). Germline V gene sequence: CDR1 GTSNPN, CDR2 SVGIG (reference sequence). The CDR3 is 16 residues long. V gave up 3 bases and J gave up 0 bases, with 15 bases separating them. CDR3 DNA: TGTGCCTGGAGCGACCAGGGCCGACTCTCTGGAAACACCATATATTTT. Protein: CAWSDQGRLSGNTIYF.

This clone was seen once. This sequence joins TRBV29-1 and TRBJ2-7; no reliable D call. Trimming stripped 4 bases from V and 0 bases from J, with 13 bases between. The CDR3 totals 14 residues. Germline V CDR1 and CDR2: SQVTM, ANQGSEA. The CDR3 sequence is CSVVQLGSSYEQYF. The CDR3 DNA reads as TGCAGCGTTGTCCAATTGGGCAGCTCCTACGAGCAGTACTTC.

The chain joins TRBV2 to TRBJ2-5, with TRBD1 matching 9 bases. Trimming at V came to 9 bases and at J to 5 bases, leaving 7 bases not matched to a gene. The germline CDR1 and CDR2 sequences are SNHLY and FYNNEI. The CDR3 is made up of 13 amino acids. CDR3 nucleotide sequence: TGTGCCAGTACAGGGGGCGTCGGGGAGACCCAGTACTTC. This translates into CASTGGVGETQYF.

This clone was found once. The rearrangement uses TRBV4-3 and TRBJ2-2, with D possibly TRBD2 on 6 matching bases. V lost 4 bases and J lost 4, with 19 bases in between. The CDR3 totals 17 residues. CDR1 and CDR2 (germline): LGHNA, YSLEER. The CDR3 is CASSLSYGTSSTGELFF. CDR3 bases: TGCGCCAGCAGCCTTAGTTACGGAACTAGCAGCACCGGGGAGCTGTTTTTT.

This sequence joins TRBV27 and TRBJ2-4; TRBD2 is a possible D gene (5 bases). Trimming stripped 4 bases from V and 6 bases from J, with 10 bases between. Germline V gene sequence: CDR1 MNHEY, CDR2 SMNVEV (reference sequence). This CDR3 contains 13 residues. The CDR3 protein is CASSSTGINIQYF. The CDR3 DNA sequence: TGTGCCAGCAGTTCCACGGGGATAAACATTCAGTACTTC.

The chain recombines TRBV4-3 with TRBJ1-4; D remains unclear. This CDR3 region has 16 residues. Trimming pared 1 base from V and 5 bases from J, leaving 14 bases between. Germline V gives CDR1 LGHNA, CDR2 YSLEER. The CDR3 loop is CASSQGVWTENEKLFF. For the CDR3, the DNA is TGCGCCAGCAGCCAAGGCGTTTGGACGGAAAATGAAAAACTGTTTTTT.